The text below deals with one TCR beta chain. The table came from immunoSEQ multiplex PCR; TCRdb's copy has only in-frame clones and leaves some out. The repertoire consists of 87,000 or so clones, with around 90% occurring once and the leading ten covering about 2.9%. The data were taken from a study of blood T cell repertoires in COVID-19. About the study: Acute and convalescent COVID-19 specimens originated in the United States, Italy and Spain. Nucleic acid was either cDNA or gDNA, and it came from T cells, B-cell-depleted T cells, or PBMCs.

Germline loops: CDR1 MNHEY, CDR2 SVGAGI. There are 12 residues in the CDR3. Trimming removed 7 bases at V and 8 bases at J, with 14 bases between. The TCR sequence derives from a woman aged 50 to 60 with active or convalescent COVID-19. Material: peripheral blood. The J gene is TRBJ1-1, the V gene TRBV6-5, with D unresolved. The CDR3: CASIPLAGEAFF. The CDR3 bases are TGTGCCAGCATCCCCTTGGCAGGCGAAGCTTTCTTT.